Shown below are 8 T cell receptor beta chains from a single sample sequenced in a study of chemoradiotherapy in HPV16-positive cancers. TCRdb keeps only in-frame clones here, not all; method: immunoSEQ multiplex PCR. Among approximately 34,000 clones listed, 89% were seen once. The sample consisted of blood, taken from a patient who underwent chemoradiotherapy. The source of these receptors is a human donor with HPV-associated anogenital cancer.

J is TRBJ1-4 and V is TRBV29-1; D may be TRBD1 (5 bases). This CDR3 region has 13 residues. Trimming took off 6 bases at V and 7 bases at J, with 15 bases between the two ends. CDR1 and CDR2 from the germline V gene are SQVTM and ANQGSEA. The CDR3 reads CSVGQGLGEKLFF. The CDR3 DNA sequence: TGCAGCGTGGGTCAGGGACTAGGTGAAAAACTGTTTTTT.

The chain joins TRBV6-5 to TRBJ2-3; 9 bases fit TRBD2. Germline values: CDR1 MNHEY, CDR2 SVGAGI. The ends lost 5 bases at V and 5 bases at J; junction bases unmatched: 8. This CDR3 is 15 amino acids long. The CDR3 loop is CASSRGGAGKDTQYF. The CDR3, as DNA: TGTGCCAGCAGTCGCGGGGGGGCCGGGAAAGATACGCAGTATTTT.

This chain joins TRBV5-1 and TRBJ2-5; tentative D call: TRBD1 (6 bases). This CDR3 contains 15 residues. V lost 1 base to trimming and J lost 5 bases, with 15 bases between them. Looked up from germline, CDR1 is SGHRS and CDR2 is YFSETQ. CDR3: CASSLRRGGLETQYF. The DNA of the CDR3 is TGCGCCAGCAGCTTGAGGAGAGGGGGTCTGGAGACCCAGTACTTC.

This clone was seen just once. The rearrangement links TRBV6-5 to TRBJ1-5; D gene uncertain. CDR1 and CDR2 (germline): MNHEY, SVGAGI. V was cut by 2 bases and J by 6 bases, with 11 bases left in between. This CDR3 region has 14 residues. This CDR3 is CASSYVRQGQPQHF. The CDR3 DNA is TGTGCCAGCAGTTACGTGAGGCAAGGTCAGCCCCAGCATTTT.

V and J are TRBV30 and TRBJ1-2; 9 nucleotides match TRBD1. Per germline, CDR1 GTSNPN and CDR2 SVGIG (reference sequence). CDR3 length: 12 amino acids. Trimming cost V 7 bases and J 8 bases; bases outside gene matches: 8. In nucleotides, the CDR3 is TGTGCCTCCACCGGGACAGGGTCCGGCTACACCTTC. It yields the protein CASTGTGSGYTF. Together with reference TRBV30 and TRBJ1-2, the CDR3 gives the full variable domain: SQTIHQWPATLVQPVGSPLSLECTVEGTSNPNLYWYRQAAGRGLQLLFYSVGIGQISSEVPQNLSASRPQDRQFILSSKKLLLSDSGFYLCASTGTGSGYTFGSGTRLTVV.

The V gene is TRBV11-3, the J gene TRBJ2-2, with a possible D match to TRBD1 (5 bases). Trimming stripped 2 bases from V and 3 bases from J, with 10 bases between. Looked up from germline, CDR1 is SGHNT and CDR2 is YENEEA. The CDR3 length is 15 residues. The DNA for the CDR3 is TGTGCCAGCAGCTTAAGGGGTCTGGACACCGGGGAGCTGTTTTTT. It encodes CASSLRGLDTGELFF.

V usage is TRBV4-1 and J usage is TRBJ2-5; no firm D call. The DNA end favors TRBJ2-7, so the J call may be wrong. Per germline, CDR1 MGHRA and CDR2 YSYEKL. The CDR3 consists of 15 residues. Written as DNA, the CDR3 is TGCGCCAGCAGCCAAGATTCGGGCCTTACGTACGAGCAGTACTTC. It encodes CASSQDSGLTYEQYF.

The chain links TRBV10-1 to TRBJ2-1; possibly TRBD2 for D (5 bases). The V gene lost 11 bases and the J gene lost 0 bases, with 14 bases spanning the gap. The V gene's germline CDR1 is WNHNN and CDR2 SYGVQD (reference sequence). There are 14 residues in the CDR3. The CDR3 DNA reads as TGCGCCGGCCGAGGGTTTAGCTCCTACAATGAGCAGTTCTTC. Its protein is CAGRGFSSYNEQFF.